This TCR beta chain was sequenced during a study of cytomegalovirus exposure and HLA in healthy donors. Whereas donors were nominally healthy upon sampling, unrecorded immune exposures were probable. Germline V lookup: CDR1 SGHTA, CDR2 FQGNSA. The CDR3 spans 12 residues. V shed 4 bases, J shed 10 bases, and the junction held 5 bases outside the gene matches. 60 Vbeta and 13 Jbeta primers were used in PCR. The protocol was immunoSEQ multiplex PCR, while the TCRdb copy is restricted to in-frame clones and leaves out a portion. This sample carries 200,000 or so clones, 82% of them seen once, and the ten largest clones take approximately 6.5%.

The sequence was collected from a woman between 45 and 65 years old in good health and CMV-seropositive. The specimen was PBMCs. The chain uses TRBV7-2 and TRBJ2-3, with 7 bases fitting TRBD2. This chain's CDR3 is CASSSLAQAQYF. CDR3 sequence (DNA): TGTGCCAGCAGCTCACTAGCGCAGGCGCAGTATTTT. Full variable domain (rest looked up from reference TRBV7-2 and TRBJ2-3): GAGVSQSPSNKVTEKGKDVELRCDPISGHTALYWYRQSLGQGLEFLIYFQGNSAPDKSGLPSDRFSAERTGGSVSTLTIQRTQQEDSAVYLCASSSLAQAQYFGPGTRLTVL.